Following are 7 T cell receptor beta chains from one sample sequenced in a study of T-cell reconstitution after alpha-beta-depleted transplantation in children. A TCRbeta library incorporating unique molecular identifiers was prepared. TCRdb independently ran MiXCR on the PCR reads; one entry per CDR3 protein. Altogether approximately 490,000 distinct CDR3 sequences are present, approximately 13% being singletons, with the ten largest covering around 6%. The specimen comprised PBMCs from the stem cell graft donor, sampled from the stem cell graft. These receptors originate from a human donor who donated a stem cell graft to a child with combined immunodeficiency.

In this sample, this clonotype turned up many times. The gene calls are TRBV20-1 and TRBJ2-2; D not resolved. The V gene lost 3 bases and the J gene lost 6 bases, with 17 bases spanning the gap. This CDR3 is 15 amino acids long. Germline assignment: CDR1 DFQATT and CDR2 SNEGSKA (reference sequence). The CDR3 spells CSARRPVGRSGELFF. The CDR3 bases are TGCAGTGCTAGGAGGCCTGTCGGGCGGTCCGGGGAGCTGTTTTTT.

This clonotype has a handful of counts. The chain combines TRBV5-1 with TRBJ1-6; TRBD1 is a possible D gene (5 bases). The V gene's germline CDR1 is SGHRS and CDR2 YFSETQ. This CDR3 is built from 14 residues. Trimming shortened V by 5 bases and J by 7 bases, and 13 bases separated the two germline ends. The CDR3 region is CASSGQGWNSPLHF. The CDR3 region has the DNA TGCGCCAGCAGTGGTCAGGGCTGGAATTCACCCCTCCACTTT. Full variable domain (remainder filled in from reference TRBV5-1 and TRBJ1-6): KAGVTQTPRYLIKTRGQQVTLSCSPISGHRSVSWYQQTPGQGLQFLFEYFSETQRNKGNFPGRFSGRQFSNSRSEMNVSTLELGDSALYLCASSGQGWNSPLHFGNGTRLTVT.

The rearrangement joins TRBV24-1 to TRBJ1-2; a weak D match, TRBD1 (5 bases). Germline V gene data show CDR1 as KGHDR and CDR2 as SFDVKD. The CDR3 has 14 amino acids. The V end was cut by 4 bases, the J end by 7 bases, with 15 bases between. This CDR3 reads CATSDSGDGRGYTF. The CDR3 bases are TGTGCCACCAGTGACTCGGGGGACGGTCGTGGCTACACCTTC.

This clonotype was counted many times. The chain recombines TRBV27 with TRBJ1-6, with 8 nucleotides matching TRBD1. Germline V CDR1 and CDR2: MNHEY, SMNVEV (reference sequence). Unmatched junction bases numbered 7, after V lost 4 bases and J lost 8 bases. The CDR3 runs 15 residues. The CDR3 region is CASSSTGTGYSPLHF. CDR3 DNA sequence: TGTGCCAGCAGTTCGACCGGGACAGGATATTCACCCCTCCACTTT.

There are a few counts of this clonotype. The rearrangement uses TRBV4-1 and TRBJ1-6; no clear D gene. Looked up from germline, CDR1 is MGHRA and CDR2 is YSYEKL. V lost 0 bases, J lost 5 bases, and 17 bases lay in between. This CDR3 comprises 18 residues. CDR3 region: CASSQDRQDTMDNSPLHF. The CDR3 DNA follows: TGCGCCAGCAGCCAAGATAGGCAGGATACGATGGATAATTCACCCCTCCACTTT.

This clonotype has at least ten counts. This chain connects TRBV13 to TRBJ2-1; D may be TRBD1 or TRBD2 (6 bases each). Trimming pared 6 bases from V and 2 bases from J, leaving 17 bases between. Germline CDR1 reads PRHDT; CDR2 reads FYEKMQ (reference sequence). The CDR3 has 16 amino acids. CDR3 nucleotide sequence: TGTGCCAGCAGTAATGCGGAGGGGGAGGCCTACAATGAGCAGTTCTTC. Its translation is CASSNAEGEAYNEQFF.

This clonotype was detected many times. The genes are TRBV15 and TRBJ2-7; possibly TRBD2 for D (5 bases). This CDR3 spans 16 amino acids. Trimming removed 0 bases at V and 0 bases at J, with 12 bases between. Germline CDR1 is LNHNV and CDR2 is YYDKDF (reference sequence). The CDR3 protein is CATSREGLLNSYEQYF. CDR3 coding DNA: TGTGCCACCAGCAGAGAAGGACTTCTTAACTCCTACGAGCAGTACTTC.